The 14 T cell receptor beta chains below were found in one sample sequenced in a study of blood T cell repertoires in COVID-19. Generated by immunoSEQ multiplex PCR, the TCRdb table keeps only in-frame clones and is missing some. The data hold more than 120,000 clones, with around four fifths observed a single time. Sequenced sample: peripheral blood. These receptors were taken from a human donor in a cohort sampled during active COVID-19.

The V gene is TRBV19, the J gene TRBJ1-2; D is unresolved. CDR1 is LNHDA, CDR2 SQIVND, per germline (reference sequence). With 3 bases removed from V and 1 base from J, the gap between germline ends came to 6 bases. The CDR3 has 13 residues. The CDR3 loop is CASSISGNYGYTF. The DNA for the CDR3 is TGTGCCAGTAGTATCTCCGGTAACTATGGCTACACCTTC.

The rearrangement links TRBV6-5 to TRBJ2-1; a weak D match, TRBD1 (5 bases). Germline CDR1 and CDR2: MNHEY and SVGAGI. Trimming removed 6 bases from V and 4 bases from J, with 10 bases in between. CDR3 size: 13 residues. DNA of the CDR3: TGTGCCAGCAGCTTAGGGGAATACAATGAGCAGTTCTTC. The encoded protein is CASSLGEYNEQFF.

V is TRBV2 and J is TRBJ1-1, with D unresolved. Germline V gene data show CDR1 as SNHLY and CDR2 as FYNNEI. This CDR3 is 11 amino acids long. The germline V and J ends were trimmed by 7 bases and 6 bases, with 9 bases remaining between them. The CDR3 nucleotides read TGTGCCAGCACGGGAGTCCCTGAAGCTTTCTTT. This codes for CASTGVPEAFF.

The chain couples TRBV14 to TRBJ2-2; a possible D gene is TRBD2 (5 bases). The germline V gene has CDR1 SGHDN and CDR2 FVKESK. V lost 0 bases, J lost 4 bases, and 12 bases lay in between. The length of the CDR3 is 16 residues. CDR3 sequence (DNA): TGTGCCAGCAGCCAAGAGGGTGTCAGCGGCACCGGGGAGCTGTTTTTT. Translated, it gives CASSQEGVSGTGELFF. Combining the CDR3 with reference TRBV14 and TRBJ2-2 gives the whole variable domain EAGVTQFPSHSVIEKGQTVTLRCDPISGHDNLYWYRRVMGKEIKFLLHFVKESKQDESGMPNNRFLAERTGGTYSTLKVQPAELEDSGVYFCASSQEGVSGTGELFFGEGSRLTVL.

There are a few counts of this clone. The chain couples TRBV28 to TRBJ2-1, with 7 bases fitting TRBD2. In germline, CDR1 is MDHEN, CDR2 SYDVKM. The junction had 6 bases not matched to a gene; V was cut back by 5 bases and J by 2 bases. This CDR3 region has 15 residues. The CDR3 nucleotides are TGTGCCAGCAGTCCGGCGGGGGAGACCTACAATGAGCAGTTCTTC. Translating it yields CASSPAGETYNEQFF.

The rearrangement joins TRBV19 to TRBJ1-1; D is possibly TRBD1 (5 bases). CDR3 length: 16 residues. Germline V CDR1 and CDR2: LNHDA, SQIVND (reference sequence). V was pared by 3 bases and J by 6 bases, with 20 bases between. This chain's CDR3 is CASSMAPNRGRPEAFF. The CDR3 DNA reads as TGTGCCAGTAGTATGGCCCCAAATCGGGGGAGGCCTGAAGCTTTCTTT.

In nucleotides, the CDR3 is TGTGCCAGTAGTATATTAGGGACATCAGACGGCTACACCTTC. It yields the protein CASSILGTSDGYTF. This chain links TRBV19 with TRBJ1-2, with D possibly matching TRBD1 (6 bases). Germline CDR1 LNHDA, CDR2 SQIVND (reference sequence). The CDR3 has 14 amino acids. Trimming shortened V by 2 bases and J by 8 bases, and 15 bases separated the two germline ends.

The V call is TRBV14, the J call TRBJ2-1; a weak D match, TRBD2 (6 bases). Germline loops: CDR1 SGHDN, CDR2 FVKESK. Trimming shortened V by 0 bases and J by 9 bases, and 12 bases separated the two germline ends. The CDR3 contains 14 residues. The CDR3 DNA reads as TGTGCCAGCAGCCAAGAGGGGCGGGGACGTGAGCAGTTCTTC. As protein: CASSQEGRGREQFF.

The chain carries TRBV5-6 and TRBJ1-3; 7 nucleotides align to TRBD1. The CDR3 has 17 amino acids. Looked up from germline, CDR1 is SGHDT and CDR2 is YYEEEE. Trimming removed 0 bases from V and 0 bases from J; junction bases left unmatched: 6. The CDR3 spells CASSLAGGQSSGNTIYF. CDR3 nucleotide sequence: TGTGCCAGCAGCTTGGCCGGGGGACAGAGCTCTGGAAACACCATATATTTT.

The genes are TRBV15 and TRBJ1-5, with D hard to call. Germline-derived CDR1 and CDR2 are LNHNV and YYDKDF (reference sequence). There are 19 residues in the CDR3. Trimming stripped 5 bases from V and 0 bases from J, with 23 bases between. In DNA, the CDR3 is TGTGCCACCAGCTGGAGAGGGTTTAGGGCCGAGTATAGCAATCAGCCCCAGCATTTT. Translation gives CATSWRGFRAEYSNQPQHF.

This chain links TRBV5-1 with TRBJ1-2; D possibly corresponds to TRBD1 (5 bases). The CDR3 totals 15 residues. In germline, CDR1 is SGHRS, CDR2 YFSETQ. Trimming shortened V by 4 bases and J by 3 bases, and 16 bases separated the two germline ends. The CDR3, as DNA: TGCGCCAGCAGCCCACGGAGGGACTCGGACTATGGCTACACCTTC. Translation gives CASSPRRDSDYGYTF.

V and J are TRBV2 and TRBJ2-5, with D unresolved. CDR1 and CDR2 from the germline V gene are SNHLY and FYNNEI. V lost 9 bases and J 4 bases, leaving 6 bases between the germline ends. The CDR3 consists of 10 residues. Here the CDR3 reads CASLRETQYF. As DNA, the CDR3 is TGTGCCAGTCTTCGAGAGACCCAGTACTTC.

This chain uses TRBV30 with TRBJ1-4, with D possibly TRBD1 on 5 matching bases. This CDR3 has 15 amino acids. Germline V CDR1 and CDR2: GTSNPN, SVGIG (reference sequence). V was pared by 1 base and J by 3 bases, with 12 bases between. CDR3 amino acids: CAWSGWGGANEKLFF. Written as DNA, the CDR3 is TGTGCCTGGAGTGGGTGGGGAGGGGCTAATGAAAAACTGTTTTTT. The variable domain in full, with the rest retrieved from reference TRBV30 and TRBJ1-4, is SQTIHQWPATLVQPVGSPLSLECTVEGTSNPNLYWYRQAAGRGLQLLFYSVGIGQISSEVPQNLSASRPQDRQFILSSKKLLLSDSGFYLCAWSGWGGANEKLFFGSGTQLSVL.

This chain joins TRBV30 and TRBJ1-4, with TRBD1 matching over 9 bases. In germline, CDR1 is GTSNPN, CDR2 SVGIG (reference sequence). With V trimmed by 2 bases and J by 8 bases, 9 bases remained unmatched. This CDR3 has 15 residues. The CDR3 region is CAWSRPGQGREKLFF. As DNA, the CDR3 is TGTGCCTGGAGTAGACCGGGACAGGGAAGGGAAAAACTGTTTTTT.